This T cell receptor (beta chain) derives from a study of blood T cell repertoires in COVID-19. Across the whole study: T cells, B-cell-depleted T cells, or PBMCs supplied cDNA or gDNA.

Per the original data handling: Estimation of nucleated cell counts was performed using reference gene primer amplification. The protocol was immunoSEQ multiplex PCR, while the TCRdb copy is restricted to in-frame clones and leaves out a portion. The V and J calls and clone size were taken over from that table, and D and trimming were inferred from the DNA. Of roughly 200,000 clones detected, roughly 82% appear once; the ten largest clones hold about 5%. CDR3 size: 13 residues. Trimming shortened V by 1 base and J by 14 bases, and 12 bases separated the two germline ends. Membership in each cohort depended on participant-reported clinical history.

The sequencing input was PBMCs or T cells enriched from blood (not recorded which). The origin of this receptor is a woman aged 60 to 75 with acute COVID-19. The chain couples TRBV12-3 or TRBV12-4 to TRBJ1-6; D not certain. The CDR3 region has the DNA TGTGCCAGCAGTTTAGGCAGTCTCTTCACCCTCCACTTT. Translation gives CASSLGSLFTLHF.